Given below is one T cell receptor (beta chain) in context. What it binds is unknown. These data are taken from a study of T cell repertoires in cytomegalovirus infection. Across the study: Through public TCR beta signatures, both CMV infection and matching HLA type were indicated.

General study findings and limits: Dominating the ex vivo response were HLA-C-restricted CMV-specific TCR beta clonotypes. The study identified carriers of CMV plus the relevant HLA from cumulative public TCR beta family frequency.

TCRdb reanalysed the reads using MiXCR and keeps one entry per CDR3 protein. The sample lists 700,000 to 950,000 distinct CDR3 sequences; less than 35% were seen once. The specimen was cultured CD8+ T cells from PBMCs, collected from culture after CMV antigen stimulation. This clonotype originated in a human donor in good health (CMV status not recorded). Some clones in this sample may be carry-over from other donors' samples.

The CDR3 loop is CASSQDLRSSGNTIYF. The DNA of the CDR3 is TGTGCCAGCAGCCAAGACCTTCGGTCCTCTGGAAACACCATATATTTT. The J gene is TRBJ1-3, the V gene TRBV4-2; D is ambiguous. Germline CDR1 LGHNA, CDR2 YNFKEQ. The V and J ends lost 0 bases and 0 bases respectively, with 9 bases between them. The length of the CDR3 is 16 residues.